These 22 T cell receptor beta chains were all obtained from the same sample, sequenced in a study of human T cells and chemical hapten exposure. TCRdb reanalysed the RACE reads using MiXCR and keeps one entry per CDR3 protein. Of under 450,000 distinct CDR3 sequences listed, 4% to 5.5% are singletons. Time point noted: patch test 1, 2 weeks after DPC sensitization. Specified treatment: therapeutic diphenylcyclopropenone sensitization with weekly scalp DPC. The source was whole blood, collected in connection with sensitization to the hapten diphenylcyclopropenone (DPC). These receptors all come from a woman aged 50 to 60 with alopecia areata. Some clones in this sample may be carry-over from other donors' samples.

This clonotype has ten or more counts. This chain connects TRBV19 to TRBJ2-1; the match to TRBD2 covers 13 bases. V trimming: 3 bases; J trimming: 5 bases; junction bases outside the gene matches: 4. Germline values: CDR1 LNHDA, CDR2 SQIVND (reference sequence). This CDR3 contains 16 residues. This CDR3 reads CASSIMGLAGNNEQFF. CDR3 in DNA: TGTGCCAGTAGTATTATGGGACTAGCGGGAAACAATGAGCAGTTCTTC. Variable domain in full (rest from reference TRBV19 and TRBJ2-1): DGGITQSPKYLFRKEGQNVTLSCEQNLNHDAMYWYRQDPGQGLRLIYYSQIVNDFQKGDIAEGYSVSREKKESFPLTVTSAQKNPTAFYLCASSIMGLAGNNEQFFGPGTRLTVL.

This clonotype appeared many times. The chain couples TRBV29-1 to TRBJ1-2, with 10 bases identical to TRBD1. The CDR3 spans 13 residues. In germline, CDR1 is SQVTM, CDR2 ANQGSEA. V was pared by 8 bases and J by 4 bases, with 7 bases of the junction left unmatched. This CDR3 reads CSSRDRGFYGYTF. In DNA form, the CDR3 reads TGCAGCTCTCGGGACAGGGGATTCTATGGCTACACCTTC.

At least ten counts were recorded for this clonotype. This chain joins TRBV12-3 or TRBV12-4 and TRBJ2-1; D may be TRBD2 (6 bases). CDR3 size: 14 residues. The ends were cut back, 3 bases at V and 2 bases at J, with 8 bases in the middle. The CDR3 DNA sequence: TGTGCCAGCAGTTTGGAGGGTGCCTACAATGAGCAGTTCTTC. This translates into CASSLEGAYNEQFF.

This clonotype was recorded at least ten times. The gene calls are TRBV5-6 and TRBJ1-1, with TRBD1 identical over 9 bases. The V segment lost 4 bases and the J segment 7 bases; nucleotides outside the gene matches: 2. The CDR3 extends over 12 amino acids. CDR1 is SGHDT, CDR2 YYEEEE, per germline. CDR3 residues: CASSGQGFEAFF. The CDR3 DNA follows: TGTGCCAGCAGCGGACAGGGGTTTGAAGCTTTCTTT.

Ten or more counts support this clonotype. CDR3 sequence: CAGGTIPYEQYF. The CDR3, as DNA: TGTGCCGGTGGGACCATCCCCTACGAGCAGTACTTC. V is TRBV6-2 or TRBV6-3 and J is TRBJ2-7; perhaps D is TRBD1 or TRBD2 (5 bases each). Germline V gene data show CDR1 as MNHEY and CDR2 as SVGEGT. The ends were cut back, 11 bases at V and 2 bases at J, with 13 bases in the middle. This CDR3 has 12 residues.

In its sample, this clonotype was seen a few times. The chain is built from TRBV7-9 and TRBJ2-3, with 13 bases that match TRBD2. Germline CDR1 reads SEHNR; CDR2 reads FQNEAQ (reference sequence). The trim removed 4 bases at V and 5 bases at J, leaving 9 bases unmatched. The CDR3 covers 17 residues. CDR3 coding DNA: TGTGCCAGCAGCTCCGGTACTAGCGGGAGGGCCCTAGATACGCAGTATTTT. This encodes CASSSGTSGRALDTQYF. Looking up the rest from reference TRBV7-9 and TRBJ2-3 gives the full variable domain: DTGVSQNPRHKITKRGQNVTFRCDPISEHNRLYWYRQTLGQGPEFLTYFQNEAQLEKSRLLSDRFSAERPKGSFSTLEIQRTEQGDSAMYLCASSSGTSGRALDTQYFGPGTRLTVL.

This clonotype was detected a few times. V and J are TRBV5-4 and TRBJ2-1, with 10 positions matching TRBD2. V lost 4 bases to trimming and J lost 0 bases; unmatched junction nucleotides: 7. The CDR3 is 17 amino acids. Germline V gives CDR1 SGHNT, CDR2 YYREEE (reference sequence). The CDR3 nucleotides are TGTGCCAGCAGCCTGTCTAGCGGGAGCCGCTCCTACAATGAGCAGTTCTTC. Residues: CASSLSSGSRSYNEQFF.

This clonotype was observed many times. The chain uses TRBV30 and TRBJ1-1; D perhaps matches TRBD1 (5 bases). The CDR3 spans 13 residues. V was clipped by 4 bases and J by 3 bases, with 12 bases between them. Germline loops: CDR1 GTSNPN, CDR2 SVGIG (reference sequence). CDR3 sequence (DNA): TGTGCCTGGAAGGGCAGGGAAGACACTGAAGCTTTCTTT. Translated: CAWKGREDTEAFF.

This clonotype has a handful of counts. The gene calls are TRBV12-3 or TRBV12-4 and TRBJ1-2; a possible D gene is TRBD1 (5 bases). Trimming removed 5 bases from V and 1 base from J, with 11 bases in between. The CDR3 is made up of 14 amino acids. The CDR3 spells CASSRGADNYGYTF. In nucleotides, the CDR3 is TGTGCCAGCAGTCGCGGGGCGGATAACTATGGCTACACCTTC.

This clonotype occurred many times. This sequence joins TRBV2 and TRBJ2-1, with a weak D call TRBD1 (5 bases). Trimming took 4 bases from V and 8 from J, leaving 6 bases between them. The CDR3 runs to 11 residues. Germline values: CDR1 SNHLY, CDR2 FYNNEI. The CDR3 coding sequence is TGTGCCAGCAGTGGGACATATGAGCAGTTCTTC. Its translation: CASSGTYEQFF.

This clonotype occurred once. With a much larger clone just one base away, this may be a read error. The chain carries TRBV30 and TRBJ2-7; TRBD1 agrees at 7 bases. The CDR3 is 11 residues long. The germline gives CDR1 GTSNPN, CDR2 SVGIG (reference sequence). Here the CDR3 reads CAWSRGYEQHF. The CDR3 DNA is TGTGCCTGGAGCAGGGGGTACGAGCAGCACTTC.

This clonotype occurred many times. The chain has TRBV28 and TRBJ2-7; D unclear. There are 13 residues in the CDR3. In germline, CDR1 is MDHEN, CDR2 SYDVKM. The V end lost 5 bases, the J end lost 5 bases, and 13 bases lay between the germline ends. The CDR3 is CASSRPPTDEQYF. The CDR3 nucleotides are TGTGCCAGCAGTCGCCCCCCTACAGACGAGCAGTACTTC.

This clonotype was seen at least ten times. The V call is TRBV12-3 or TRBV12-4, the J call TRBJ2-7; a weak D match, TRBD1 (5 bases). V lost 7 bases, J lost 4 bases, and 14 bases lay in between. The CDR3 totals 13 residues. The CDR3 bases are TGTGCCAGCACCTCGGACATCTCGTACGAGCAGTACTTC. Protein: CASTSDISYEQYF.

This clonotype was recorded at least ten times. The chain joins TRBV10-3 to TRBJ2-5, with 8 bases identical to TRBD1. J was trimmed by 0 bases and V by 2 bases; bases with no gene match: 2. Germline CDR1 ENHRY, CDR2 SYGVKD. The CDR3 runs to 15 residues. Here the CDR3 DNA reads TGTGCCATCAGTGAGGGACAGGGCTACCAAGAGACCCAGTACTTC. Its protein product is CAISEGQGYQETQYF.

At least ten counts were recorded for this clonotype. V and J are TRBV12-3 or TRBV12-4 and TRBJ1-1; no clear D gene. V lost 6 bases and J 7 bases, leaving 15 bases between the germline ends. The CDR3 is 13 residues long. This chain's CDR3 is CASRPPGRNEAFF. The CDR3 nucleotides are TGTGCCAGCAGGCCGCCTGGACGGAATGAAGCTTTCTTT.

The chain combines TRBV6-2 or TRBV6-3 with TRBJ2-7; weak D call: TRBD1 (5 bases). Trimming stripped 5 bases from V and 1 base from J, with 15 bases between. CDR1 is MNHEY, CDR2 SVGEGT, per germline. The CDR3 runs to 15 residues. The CDR3, as DNA: TGTGCCAGCAGTACCCAAACGACAGAGTCCTACGAGCAGTACTTC. Its translation: CASSTQTTESYEQYF.

This clonotype showed up many times. The V and J genes are TRBV12-3 or TRBV12-4 and TRBJ2-1, with 7 positions matching TRBD1. The CDR3 consists of 19 residues. With V trimmed by 0 bases and J by 0 bases, 11 bases remained unmatched. CDR3 sequence: CASSLAIQDRANSYNEQFF. The CDR3 DNA reads TGTGCCAGCAGTTTAGCGATTCAAGACAGGGCCAACTCCTACAATGAGCAGTTCTTC.

This clonotype was seen many times. This chain joins TRBV29-1 and TRBJ1-2, with D hard to call. Trimming pared 1 base from V and 7 bases from J, leaving 13 bases between. This CDR3 has 13 amino acids. The V gene's germline CDR1 is SQVTM and CDR2 ANQGSEA. The CDR3 loop is CSVEGPGLSGYTF. In DNA form, the CDR3 reads TGCAGCGTTGAAGGGCCGGGATTGAGTGGCTACACCTTC. Full variable domain (remainder filled in from reference TRBV29-1 and TRBJ1-2): SAVISQKPSRDICQRGTSLTIQCQVDSQVTMMFWYRQQPGQSLTLIATANQGSEATYESGFVIDKFPISRPNLTFSTLTVSNMSPEDSSIYLCSVEGPGLSGYTFGSGTRLTVV.

This clonotype showed up many times. V usage is TRBV9 and J usage is TRBJ2-3, with a possible D match to TRBD1 (5 bases). V was trimmed by 4 bases and J by 4 bases, leaving 16 bases between them. From germline, CDR1 is SGDLS and CDR2 YYNGEE. The CDR3 has 15 residues. In nucleotides, the CDR3 is TGTGCCAGCAGCAGAACAGGACCCGCCTCAGATACGCAGTATTTT. This codes for CASSRTGPASDTQYF.

This clonotype was seen repeatedly, ten times or more. This rearrangement joins TRBV5-1 to TRBJ2-2; no clear D gene. V lost 2 bases to trimming and J lost 6 bases, with 8 bases between them. The CDR3 totals 13 residues. Germline CDR1 reads SGHRS; CDR2 reads YFSETQ. The CDR3 region is CASSFPTSGELFF. CDR3 in DNA: TGCGCCAGCAGCTTCCCGACGTCCGGGGAGCTGTTTTTT.

This clonotype has at least ten counts. The chain has TRBV6-2 or TRBV6-3 and TRBJ1-5; 9 nucleotides agree with TRBD1. With 2 bases clipped from V and 3 bases from J, the junction kept 11 bases outside the gene matches. CDR1 and CDR2 from the germline V gene are MNHEY and SVGEGT. This CDR3 region has 18 residues. This CDR3 is CASSYQWTGAEANQPQHF. The CDR3 bases are TGTGCCAGCAGTTACCAATGGACAGGGGCGGAGGCCAATCAGCCCCAGCATTTT.

The table lists this clonotype with many counts. The chain employs TRBV7-2 and TRBJ1-5, with D hard to call. The CDR3 covers 13 residues. V lost 6 bases, J lost 3 bases, and 9 bases lay in between. Germline CDR1 is SGHTA and CDR2 is FQGNSA. In DNA, the CDR3 is TGTGCCAGCAGTCCCGATTTCAATCAGCCCCAGCATTTT. Translated: CASSPDFNQPQHF.